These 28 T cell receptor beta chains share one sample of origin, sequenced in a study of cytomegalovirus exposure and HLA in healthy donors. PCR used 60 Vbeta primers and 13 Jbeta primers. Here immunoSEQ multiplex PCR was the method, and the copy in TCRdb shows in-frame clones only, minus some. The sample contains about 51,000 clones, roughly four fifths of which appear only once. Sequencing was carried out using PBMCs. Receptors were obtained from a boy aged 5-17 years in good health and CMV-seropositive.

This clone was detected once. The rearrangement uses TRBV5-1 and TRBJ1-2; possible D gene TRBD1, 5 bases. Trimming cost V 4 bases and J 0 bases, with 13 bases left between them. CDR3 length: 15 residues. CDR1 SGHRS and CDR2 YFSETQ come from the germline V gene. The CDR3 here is CASSVSGTTNYGYTF. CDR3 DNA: TGCGCCAGCAGCGTCTCCGGGACTACTAACTATGGCTACACCTTC.

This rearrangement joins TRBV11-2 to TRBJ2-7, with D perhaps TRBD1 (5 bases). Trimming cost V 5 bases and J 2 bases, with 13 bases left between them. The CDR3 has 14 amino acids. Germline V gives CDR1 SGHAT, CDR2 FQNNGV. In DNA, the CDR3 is TGTGCCAGCAGCCAGGGTGAGGTCACCTACGAGCAGTACTTC. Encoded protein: CASSQGEVTYEQYF.

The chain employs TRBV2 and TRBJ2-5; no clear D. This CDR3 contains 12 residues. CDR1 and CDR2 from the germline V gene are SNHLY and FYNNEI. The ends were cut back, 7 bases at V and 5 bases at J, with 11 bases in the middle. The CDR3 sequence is CASTTFKETQYF. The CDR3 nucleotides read TGTGCCAGCACGACTTTTAAGGAGACCCAGTACTTC.

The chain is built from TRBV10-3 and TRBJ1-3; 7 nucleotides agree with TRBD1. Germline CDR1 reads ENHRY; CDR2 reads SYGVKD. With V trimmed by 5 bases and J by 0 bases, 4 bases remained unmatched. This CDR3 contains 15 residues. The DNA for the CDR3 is TGTGCCATCAGTCCGACAGGGCCCTCTGGAAACACCATATATTTT. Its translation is CAISPTGPSGNTIYF.

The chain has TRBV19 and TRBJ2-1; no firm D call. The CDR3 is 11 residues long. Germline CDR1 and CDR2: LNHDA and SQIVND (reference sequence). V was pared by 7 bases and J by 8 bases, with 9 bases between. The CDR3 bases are TGTGCCAGTACTGGAGTGCATGAGCAGTTCTTC. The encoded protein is CASTGVHEQFF.

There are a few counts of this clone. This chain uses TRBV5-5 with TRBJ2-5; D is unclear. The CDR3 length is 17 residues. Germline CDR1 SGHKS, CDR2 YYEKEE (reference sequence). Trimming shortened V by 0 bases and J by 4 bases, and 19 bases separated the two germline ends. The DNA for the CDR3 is TGTGCCAGCAGCTTGGCCTCAGGTGCCATCTTAGTAGAGACCCAGTACTTC. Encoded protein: CASSLASGAILVETQYF.

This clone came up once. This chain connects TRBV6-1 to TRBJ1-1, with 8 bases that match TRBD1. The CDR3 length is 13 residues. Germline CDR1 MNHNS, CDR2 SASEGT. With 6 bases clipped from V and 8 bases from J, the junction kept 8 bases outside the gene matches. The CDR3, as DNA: TGTGCCAGCAGCCAAGACAGGGGATGGGAAGCTTTCTTT. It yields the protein CASSQDRGWEAFF.

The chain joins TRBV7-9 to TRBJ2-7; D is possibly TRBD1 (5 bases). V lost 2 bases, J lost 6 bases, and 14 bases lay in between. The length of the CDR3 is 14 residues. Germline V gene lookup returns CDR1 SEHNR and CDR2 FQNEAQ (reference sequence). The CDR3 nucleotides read TGTGCCAGCAGCTTACCCCCCAGGGTGGGCGAGCAGTACTTC. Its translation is CASSLPPRVGEQYF.

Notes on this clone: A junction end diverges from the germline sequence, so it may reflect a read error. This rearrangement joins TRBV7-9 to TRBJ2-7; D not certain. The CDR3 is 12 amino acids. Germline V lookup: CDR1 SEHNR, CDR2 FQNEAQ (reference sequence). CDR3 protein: CSSSYTVDEQYF. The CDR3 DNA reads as TGTTCCAGCAGCTATACAGTGGACGAGCAGTACTTC.

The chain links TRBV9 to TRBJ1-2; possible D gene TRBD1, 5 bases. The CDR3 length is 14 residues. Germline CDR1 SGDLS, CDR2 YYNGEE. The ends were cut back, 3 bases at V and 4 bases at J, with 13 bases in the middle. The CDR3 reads CASSGTGLFYGYTF. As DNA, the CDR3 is TGTGCCAGCAGCGGCACAGGCCTTTTCTATGGCTACACCTTC.

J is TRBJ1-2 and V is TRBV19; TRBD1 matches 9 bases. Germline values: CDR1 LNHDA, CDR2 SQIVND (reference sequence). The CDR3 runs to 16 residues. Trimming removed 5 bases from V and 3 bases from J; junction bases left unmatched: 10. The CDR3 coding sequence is TGTGCCAGTAGTCCGGGACAGGGTTACCACTACTATGGCTACACCTTC. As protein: CASSPGQGYHYYGYTF.

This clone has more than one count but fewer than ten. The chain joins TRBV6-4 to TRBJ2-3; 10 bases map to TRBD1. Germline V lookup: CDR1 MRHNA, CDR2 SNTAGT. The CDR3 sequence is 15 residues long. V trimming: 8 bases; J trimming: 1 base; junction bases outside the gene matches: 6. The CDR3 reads CASGTGTGGTDTQYF. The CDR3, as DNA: TGTGCCAGCGGCACCGGGACAGGGGGCACAGATACGCAGTATTTT.

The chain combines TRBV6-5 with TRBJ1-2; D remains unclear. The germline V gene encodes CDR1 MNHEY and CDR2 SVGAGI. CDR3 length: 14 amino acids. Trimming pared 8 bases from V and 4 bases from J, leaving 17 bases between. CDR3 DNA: TGTGCCAGCTCTGGCGGAGTGGGGAGCTATGGCTACACCTTC. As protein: CASSGGVGSYGYTF.

CDR3 sequence: CASSFRTAGANVLTF. CDR3 coding DNA: TGCGCCAGCAGCTTTAGGACAGCTGGGGCCAACGTCCTGACTTTC. The V call is TRBV5-1, the J call TRBJ2-6; possible D gene TRBD1, 6 bases. In germline, CDR1 is SGHRS, CDR2 YFSETQ. V lost 2 bases and J 2 bases, leaving 8 bases between the germline ends. This CDR3 is 15 amino acids long.

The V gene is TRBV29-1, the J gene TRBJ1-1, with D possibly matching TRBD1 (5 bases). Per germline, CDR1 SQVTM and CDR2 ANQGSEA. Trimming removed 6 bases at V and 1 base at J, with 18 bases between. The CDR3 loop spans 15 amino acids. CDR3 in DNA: TGCAGCGTCCCTGGGGGGGTTGTCGAGAACACTGAAGCTTTCTTT. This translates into CSVPGGVVENTEAFF.

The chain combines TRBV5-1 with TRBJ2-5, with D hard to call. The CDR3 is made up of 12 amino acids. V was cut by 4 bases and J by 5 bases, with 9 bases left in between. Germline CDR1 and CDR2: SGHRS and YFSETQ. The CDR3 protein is CASSPDSETQYF. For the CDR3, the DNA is TGCGCCAGCAGCCCCGATAGCGAGACCCAGTACTTC.

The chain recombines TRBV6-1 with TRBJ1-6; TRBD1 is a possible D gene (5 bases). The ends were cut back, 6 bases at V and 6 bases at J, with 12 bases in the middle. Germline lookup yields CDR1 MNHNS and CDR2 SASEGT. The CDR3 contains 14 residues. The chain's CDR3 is CASREGRPNSPLHF. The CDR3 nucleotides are TGTGCCAGCAGGGAGGGACGGCCTAATTCACCCCTCCACTTT.

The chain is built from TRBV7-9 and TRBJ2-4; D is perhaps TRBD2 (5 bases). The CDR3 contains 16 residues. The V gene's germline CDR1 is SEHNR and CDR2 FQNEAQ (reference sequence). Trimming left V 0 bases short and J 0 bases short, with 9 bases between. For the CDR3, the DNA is TGTGCCAGCAGCTTAGCGACTACACCAGCCAAAAACATTCAGTACTTC. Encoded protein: CASSLATTPAKNIQYF.

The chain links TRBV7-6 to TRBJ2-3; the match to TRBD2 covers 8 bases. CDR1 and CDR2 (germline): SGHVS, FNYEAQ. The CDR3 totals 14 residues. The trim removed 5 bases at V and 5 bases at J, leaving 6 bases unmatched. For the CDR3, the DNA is TGTGCCAGCAGCCGACTCGGGAGGGAAGATACGCAGTATTTT. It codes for CASSRLGREDTQYF.

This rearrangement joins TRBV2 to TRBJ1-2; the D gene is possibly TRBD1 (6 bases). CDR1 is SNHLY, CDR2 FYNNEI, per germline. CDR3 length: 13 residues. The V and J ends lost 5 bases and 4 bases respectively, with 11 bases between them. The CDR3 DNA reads TGTGCCAGCAGTCCGGACAGCGCCTATGGCTACACCTTC. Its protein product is CASSPDSAYGYTF. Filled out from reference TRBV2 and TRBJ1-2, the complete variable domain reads EPEVTQTPSHQVTQMGQEVILRCVPISNHLYFYWYRQILGQKVEFLVSFYNNEISEKSEIFDDQFSVERPDGSNFTLKIRSTKLEDSAMYFCASSPDSAYGYTFGSGTRLTVV.

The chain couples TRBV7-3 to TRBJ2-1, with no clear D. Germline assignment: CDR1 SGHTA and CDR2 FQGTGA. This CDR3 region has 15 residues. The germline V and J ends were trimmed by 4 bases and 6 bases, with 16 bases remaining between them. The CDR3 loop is CASSSGIVERNEQFF. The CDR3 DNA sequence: TGTGCCAGCAGCTCCGGAATTGTCGAGCGCAATGAGCAGTTCTTC.

The CDR3 bases are TGCGCCAGCAGCCAACTGACTCCCCGGGGGGAGACCCAGTACTTC. Its protein product is CASSQLTPRGETQYF. The rearrangement links TRBV4-1 to TRBJ2-5; tentative D call: TRBD2 (6 bases). Germline V gene sequence: CDR1 MGHRA, CDR2 YSYEKL. V was pared by 2 bases and J by 5 bases, with 15 bases between. CDR3 length: 15 amino acids.

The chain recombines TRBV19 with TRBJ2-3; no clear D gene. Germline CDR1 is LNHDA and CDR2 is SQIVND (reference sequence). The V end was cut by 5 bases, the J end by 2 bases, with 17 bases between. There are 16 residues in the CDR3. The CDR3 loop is CASSALTLYNTDTQYF. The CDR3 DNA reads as TGTGCCAGTAGTGCCTTGACACTCTACAACACAGATACGCAGTATTTT.

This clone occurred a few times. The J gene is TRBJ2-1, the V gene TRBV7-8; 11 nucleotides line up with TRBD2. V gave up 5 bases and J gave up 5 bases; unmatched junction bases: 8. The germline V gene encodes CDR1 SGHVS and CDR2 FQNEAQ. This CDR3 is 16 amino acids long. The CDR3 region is CASSLLALAGDNEQFF. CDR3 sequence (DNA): TGTGCCAGCAGCCTCCTAGCACTAGCGGGGGACAATGAGCAGTTCTTC.

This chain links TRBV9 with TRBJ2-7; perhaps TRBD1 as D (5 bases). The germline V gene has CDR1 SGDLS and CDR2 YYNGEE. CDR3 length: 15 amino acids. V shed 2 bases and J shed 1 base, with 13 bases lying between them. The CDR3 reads CASSVDGKGSYEQYF. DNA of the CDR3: TGTGCCAGCAGCGTCGACGGTAAGGGGTCCTACGAGCAGTACTTC.

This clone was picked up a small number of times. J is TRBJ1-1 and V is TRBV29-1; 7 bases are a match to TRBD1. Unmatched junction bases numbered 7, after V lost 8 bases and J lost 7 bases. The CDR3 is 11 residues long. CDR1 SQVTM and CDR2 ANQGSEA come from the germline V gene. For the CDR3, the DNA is TGCAGCTCCAGGACAGGCAATGAAGCTTTCTTT. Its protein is CSSRTGNEAFF.

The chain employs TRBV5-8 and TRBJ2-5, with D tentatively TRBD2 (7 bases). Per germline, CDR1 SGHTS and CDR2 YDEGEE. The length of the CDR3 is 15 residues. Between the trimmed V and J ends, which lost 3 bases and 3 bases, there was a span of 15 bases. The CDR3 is CASSSIGGGEETQYF. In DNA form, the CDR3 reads TGTGCCAGCAGCTCCATCGGAGGGGGGGAAGAGACCCAGTACTTC.

The CDR3 sequence: CASSFGVQNTEAFF. The DNA for the CDR3 is TGCGCCAGCAGCTTCGGGGTACAGAACACTGAAGCTTTCTTT. This chain uses TRBV5-1 with TRBJ1-1; unclear D gene. This CDR3 is built from 14 residues. In germline, CDR1 is SGHRS, CDR2 YFSETQ. V lost 2 bases, J lost 1 base, and 9 bases lay in between.